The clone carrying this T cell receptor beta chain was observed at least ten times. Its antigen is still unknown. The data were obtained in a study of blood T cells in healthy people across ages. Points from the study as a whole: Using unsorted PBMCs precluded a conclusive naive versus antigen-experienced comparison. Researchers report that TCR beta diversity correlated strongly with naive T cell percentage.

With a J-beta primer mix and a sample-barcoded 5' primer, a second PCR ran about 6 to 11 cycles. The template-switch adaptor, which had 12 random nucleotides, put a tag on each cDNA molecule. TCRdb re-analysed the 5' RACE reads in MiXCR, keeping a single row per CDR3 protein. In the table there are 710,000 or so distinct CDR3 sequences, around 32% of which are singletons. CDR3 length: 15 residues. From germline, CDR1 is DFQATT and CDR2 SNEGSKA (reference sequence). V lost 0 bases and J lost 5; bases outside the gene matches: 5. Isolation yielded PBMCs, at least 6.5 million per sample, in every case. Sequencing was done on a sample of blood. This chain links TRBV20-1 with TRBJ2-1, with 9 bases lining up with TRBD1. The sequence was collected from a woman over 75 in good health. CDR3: CSARDWGQGNNEQFF. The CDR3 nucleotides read TGCAGTGCTAGAGATTGGGGACAGGGAAACAATGAGCAGTTCTTC.